This T cell receptor beta chain emerged from a study of blood T cells in healthy people across ages (dated by TCRdb to the mid-2010s). Regarding the research as a whole: In model experiments, template switching captured roughly one uniquely barcoded TCR beta cDNA molecule for every two T cells. Using deep sequencing normalized with unique cDNA molecular identifiers, the study measured how TCR beta repertoire diversity changes with age. Donors were grouped into four age groups: young (average approximately 15 years), middle-aged (39), aged (62) and long-lived (approximately 75). Using the same blood draw, the study looked at two additional independent replicas of 1 million unique cDNA reads for two donors, one aged 18 to 30 and the other aged 80 or older. To avoid experimental bias, donors of different ages were distributed randomly across sequencing lanes. The investigation overall reported the following: Observed TCR beta diversity per million T cells fell roughly linearly with age, and a significant reduction was already apparent by age about 43. Because donor CMV infection status was unknown, age-related changes in expanded clonotypes were potentially confounded. Compared with the aged group, the long-lived group had more naive CD4+ T cells, fewer expanded clones and increased TCR diversity, suggesting age selection. Estimates of total diversity based on one million sequenced T cells were regarded as lower bounds and as underestimates. The percentage of naive T cells measured by flow cytometry correlated strongly with observed TCR beta diversity. Conclusive comparison of naive and antigen-experienced compartments was prevented by the profiling of bulk unsorted PBMCs.

The method behind the library was 5' RACE. Instrument on record: Illumina HiSeq 2500. A second PCR of roughly 7 to 11 cycles was performed with a sample-barcoded 5' primer and a J-beta primer mix. Each TCR beta cDNA molecule received a unique molecular identifier from a template-switch 5' adaptor carrying 12 random nucleotides. At least 2.5 million CDR3-containing paired-end reads were obtained from each sample. All of the RNA was converted into first-strand cDNA using the Mint cDNA synthesis kit, with a TRBC-specific oligonucleotide serving as the primer. Following uracil-DNA glycosylase treatment, a first 18-cycle PCR with universal primers M1SS and BC2_uni_R was performed on all cDNA. Per the authors' processing: For normalization, 1 million high-quality reads, each with a distinct molecular identifier, were randomly selected from each sample. Instead of being binned into consensus sequences, reads with shared molecular identifiers were discarded. MiTCR, set to a Q25 quality threshold and the strictest error-elimination algorithm, was used for CDR3 identification, clonotype clustering and error correction. A nonparametric unseen species model using Euler transformation provided a lower-bound estimate of total TCR beta diversity. In-frame beta chains were kept once TCRdb had trimmed the public reads at Q25 with fastp and called clones with MiXCR. Under each unique CDR3 protein, matching rows form one entry showing the most common genes and DNA. The V and J calls and clone size are TCRdb's, not the authors'. This sample holds under 1,000,000 distinct CDR3 sequences; roughly 34% were observed only once. The ten largest clones represent 10% to 15% of the sample.

The donors were under 40 Caucasian individuals from Russia, aged roughly 6 to 100 years, who were systemically healthy. Each donor gave ten milliliters of peripheral blood, collected into EDTA-treated Vacutainer tubes. Ficoll-Paque density-gradient centrifugation was used to isolate PBMCs, with at least 6.5 million per sample. Total RNA was extracted from PBMCs with Trizol reagent, with at least 5.5 micrograms obtained per sample. Naive CD45RAhigh/CD27high T cell percentages were measured by flow cytometry on a PBMC aliquot from every donor. Relative to germline, V is 8 bases shorter and J is 5 bases shorter, with 13 bases between their ends. Measured from the cysteine to the phenylalanine, the CDR3 is 13 residues long. Only the CDR3 portion is preserved as DNA: 39 bases, with reading frame beginning at the first base. Of note for this clonotype: Its target antigen remains unknown. Base qualities are not recorded, but no much larger clone differs from it by a single base.

Recombination connected TRBV12-3 or TRBV12-4 to TRBJ1-5; the D gene is perhaps TRBD1, from 5 matching bases. The sample taken for sequencing was blood. The TCR comes from a man between 18 and 29 years old in good health. For the CDR3, the sequence is CASVRGADQPQHF. In nucleotide form, the sequence is TGTGCCAGCGTGAGAGGGGCTGATCAGCCCCAGCATTTT.